Below are 5 T cell receptor beta chains sequenced from a single sample in a study of T cell clones after liver transplantation. Clones were read by immunoSEQ multiplex PCR, and TCRdb kept only the in-frame ones, dropping some. The sample has tens of thousands of clones, 75% to 85% seen once. Sequences were derived from CD4+ T cells from blood, sampled 12 months after liver transplant. The receptors were sampled from a human patient who received a liver transplant. A subset of T cells may come from the graft donor.

Written as DNA, the CDR3 is TGCGCCAGCACCGATCTTAACTCTGGAAACACCATATATTTT. This encodes CASTDLNSGNTIYF. The chain joins TRBV5-1 to TRBJ1-3, with D uncertain. CDR1 SGHRS and CDR2 YFSETQ come from the germline V gene. Trimming removed 6 bases at V and 0 bases at J, with 10 bases between. This CDR3 is 14 amino acids long.

The chain combines TRBV7-2 with TRBJ1-2; weak D call: TRBD1 (5 bases). CDR1 and CDR2 (germline): SGHTA, FQGNSA. The length of the CDR3 is 14 residues. V was shortened by 1 base and J by 6 bases, with 12 bases between the two germline ends. CDR3: CASSLVRQGHGYTF. Here the CDR3 DNA reads TGTGCCAGCAGCTTAGTTCGCCAGGGACATGGCTACACCTTC.

This clone appeared a single time. The DNA of the CDR3 is TGCAGTGCTGGAGCGGCCTACGAGCAGTACTTC. This translates into CSAGAAYEQYF. The genes are TRBV20-1 and TRBJ2-7, with a possible D match to TRBD2 (5 bases). Germline assignment: CDR1 DFQATT and CDR2 SNEGSKA (reference sequence). Trimming removed 5 bases from V and 2 bases from J, with 7 bases in between. This CDR3 has 11 amino acids.

This clone was found once. The chain employs TRBV28 and TRBJ1-2, with D maybe TRBD1 (6 bases). Germline V gene lookup returns CDR1 MDHEN and CDR2 SYDVKM. This CDR3 region has 17 residues. V dropped 4 bases and J dropped 0 bases, with 18 bases sitting between them. The CDR3 region has the DNA TGTGCCAGCAGTTCCCACCGGCAGGGGAGTTCTAACTATGGCTACACCTTC. Translated: CASSSHRQGSSNYGYTF.

In this sample, this clone turned up a few times. V and J are TRBV7-3 and TRBJ2-3; 9 bases align to TRBD1. This CDR3 comprises 15 residues. The V gene's germline CDR1 is SGHTA and CDR2 FQGTGA. With 6 bases clipped from V and 4 bases from J, the junction kept 8 bases outside the gene matches. The CDR3 DNA follows: TGTGCCAGCAGTTCGCGGACAGGGGCTCCAGATACGCAGTATTTT. It encodes CASSSRTGAPDTQYF.